The 11 T cell receptor beta chains below were found in one sample sequenced in a study of blood T cell repertoires in COVID-19. Data came from immunoSEQ multiplex PCR; TCRdb stores just in-frame clones and leaves some out. This sample has tens of thousands of clones, with 85% to 90% found just once. Sequenced material: peripheral blood. These receptor sequences come from a man in his 60s with active or convalescent COVID-19.

The chain employs TRBV5-1 and TRBJ2-3, with 9 bases aligning to TRBD1. The J segment lost 6 bases and the V segment lost 0 bases, leaving 8 bases of the junction unmatched. Germline V CDR1 and CDR2: SGHRS, YFSETQ. The CDR3 extends over 16 amino acids. Written as DNA, the CDR3 is TGCGCCAGCAGCTTGGGGGACAGGGTTGGGGAGGATACGCAGTATTTT. As protein: CASSLGDRVGEDTQYF.

The V call is TRBV25-1, the J call TRBJ2-2, with TRBD1 identical over 10 bases. The CDR3 consists of 13 residues. V was clipped by 8 bases and J by 7 bases; unmatched bases: 4. CDR1 MGHDK and CDR2 SYGVNS come from the germline V gene. CDR3: CASWTGGVGELFF. The CDR3 DNA sequence: TGTGCCAGCTGGACAGGGGGGGTCGGGGAGCTGTTTTTT.

The V and J genes are TRBV27 and TRBJ2-2; D is perhaps TRBD1 (6 bases). With 5 bases removed from V and 0 bases from J, the gap between germline ends came to 10 bases. The germline V gene encodes CDR1 MNHEY and CDR2 SMNVEV (reference sequence). The CDR3 spans 15 residues. The CDR3 nucleotides are TGTGCCAGCAGTATCAGGACAGCGAACACCGGGGAGCTGTTTTTT. Its translation is CASSIRTANTGELFF.

This chain links TRBV5-5 with TRBJ1-5, with 11 bases identical to TRBD1. The CDR3 is made up of 14 amino acids. With V trimmed by 1 base and J by 8 bases, 2 bases remained unmatched. Germline CDR1 and CDR2: SGHKS and YYEKEE (reference sequence). CDR3 sequence (DNA): TGTGCCAGCAGCTTGTGGGACAGGGGGGAGCCCCAGCATTTT. Translating it yields CASSLWDRGEPQHF.

The chain uses TRBV5-6 and TRBJ2-1; D is possibly TRBD1 (6 bases). The V end lost 4 bases, the J end lost 4 bases, and 15 bases lay between the germline ends. This CDR3 contains 15 residues. The germline CDR1 and CDR2 sequences are SGHDT and YYEEEE. The CDR3 DNA sequence: TGTGCCAGCAGCACACACGGGACATATTACAATGAGCAGTTCTTC. Encoded protein: CASSTHGTYYNEQFF.

The J gene is TRBJ2-1, the V gene TRBV11-2, with 9 bases matching TRBD1. This CDR3 comprises 15 residues. CDR1 is SGHAT and CDR2 is FQNNGV in the germline V gene. J gave up 4 bases and V 4 bases, and 5 bases lay outside the gene matches. CDR3 region: CASSYDRGVYNEQFF. The CDR3 nucleotides are TGTGCCAGCAGCTACGACAGGGGGGTGTACAATGAGCAGTTCTTC. Using reference TRBV11-2 and TRBJ2-1 for the parts outside the CDR3, the full variable domain is EAGVAQSPRYKIIEKRQSVAFWCNPISGHATLYWYQQILGQGPKLLIQFQNNGVVDDSQLPKDRFSAERLKGVDSTLKIQPAKLEDSAVYLCASSYDRGVYNEQFFGPGTRLTVL.

The chain has TRBV19 and TRBJ2-3, with 9 bases matching TRBD2. The CDR3 loop spans 16 amino acids. The germline gives CDR1 LNHDA, CDR2 SQIVND (reference sequence). The V gene end was trimmed by 4 bases and the J gene end by 1 base; junction bases not matched to a gene: 6. The CDR3 DNA reads as TGTGCCAGTAGTACCCCCGCGGGAGGGGGCACAGATACGCAGTATTTT. This translates into CASSTPAGGGTDTQYF.

The chain employs TRBV10-2 and TRBJ1-1; possibly TRBD1 for D (6 bases). Germline V gene lookup returns CDR1 WSHSY and CDR2 SAAADI. V lost 2 bases and J lost 0, with 10 bases in between. There are 15 residues in the CDR3. The CDR3 spells CASSEGQIMNTEAFF. In DNA, the CDR3 is TGCGCCAGCAGTGAGGGACAGATCATGAACACTGAAGCTTTCTTT.

The chain joins TRBV2 to TRBJ2-2; D ambiguous. V was shortened by 2 bases and J by 1 base, with 8 bases between the two germline ends. Germline lookup yields CDR1 SNHLY and CDR2 FYNNEI. The CDR3 covers 15 residues. In DNA, the CDR3 is TGTGCCAGCAGTGAAATTCGAGGGAACACCGGGGAGCTGTTTTTT. Its translation: CASSEIRGNTGELFF. Variable domain in full (rest from reference TRBV2 and TRBJ2-2): EPEVTQTPSHQVTQMGQEVILRCVPISNHLYFYWYRQILGQKVEFLVSFYNNEISEKSEIFDDQFSVERPDGSNFTLKIRSTKLEDSAMYFCASSEIRGNTGELFFGEGSRLTVL.

A single count supports this clone. The CDR3, as DNA: TGTGCCAGCAGCCAAGGACAGGGGGCAACCGGGGAGCTGTTTTTT. The encoded protein is CASSQGQGATGELFF. V gene TRBV3-1 (or the pseudogene TRBV3-2) combines with J gene TRBJ2-2; TRBD1 aligns across 10 bases. There are 15 residues in the CDR3. The J segment lost 5 bases and the V segment lost 1 base, leaving 1 base of the junction unmatched. CDR1 and CDR2 (germline): LGHDT, YNNKEL (reference sequence).

Written as DNA, the CDR3 is TGTGCCAGCAGTGAAGGGACAGGGGGCCACGAGCAGTACGTC. Encoded protein: CASSEGTGGHEQYV. The chain carries TRBV2 and TRBJ2-7; 11 bases map to TRBD1. Germline assignment: CDR1 SNHLY and CDR2 FYNNEI. The CDR3 spans 14 residues. The J segment lost 5 bases and the V segment lost 1 base, leaving 1 base of the junction unmatched.